Listed here is a single TCR beta chain. Its antigen is not identified. Sequencing sought depths of 1 in 200,000 to 1 in 1 million T cells. Profiling relied on immunoSEQ multiplex PCR, and the TCRdb table lists in-frame clones only, not all of them. The sample carries approximately 140,000 clones, approximately 80% recorded once. The data are from a study of cytotoxic CD8 clonotypes in ibrutinib-treated CLL. CDR1 and CDR2 from the germline V gene are SGHAT and FQNNGV. V was shortened by 3 bases and J by 7 bases, with 13 bases between the two germline ends. The CDR3 has 14 amino acids. Study results and limitations: Baseline clonality, above age-matched healthy donor levels, tracked circulating CD8+ T-cell counts. Among the clonotypes, public ones were uncommon and contracted or held stable on treatment.

The source material was PBMCs, sampled after 12 months of ibrutinib treatment. This clonotype was sampled from a human donor with chronic lymphocytic leukemia. The chain uses TRBV11-2 and TRBJ1-5; D might be TRBD1 (5 bases). The CDR3 here is CASSFQGRGQPQHF. The CDR3 bases are TGTGCCAGCAGCTTTCAGGGACGAGGGCAGCCCCAGCATTTT.